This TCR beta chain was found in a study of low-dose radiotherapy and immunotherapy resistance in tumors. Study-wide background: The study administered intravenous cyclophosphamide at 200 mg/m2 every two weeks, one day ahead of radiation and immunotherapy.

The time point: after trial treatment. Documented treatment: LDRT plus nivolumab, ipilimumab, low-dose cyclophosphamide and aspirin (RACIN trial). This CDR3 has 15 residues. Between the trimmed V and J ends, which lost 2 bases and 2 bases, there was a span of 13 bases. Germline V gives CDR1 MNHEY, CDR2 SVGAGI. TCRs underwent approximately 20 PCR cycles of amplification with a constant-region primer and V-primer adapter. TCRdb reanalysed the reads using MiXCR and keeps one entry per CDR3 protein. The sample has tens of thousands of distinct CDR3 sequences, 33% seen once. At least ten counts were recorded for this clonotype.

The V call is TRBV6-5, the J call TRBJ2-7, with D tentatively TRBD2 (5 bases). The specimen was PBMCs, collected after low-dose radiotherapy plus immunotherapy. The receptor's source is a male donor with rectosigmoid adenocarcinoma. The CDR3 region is CASSYKGALAYEQYF. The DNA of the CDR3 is TGTGCCAGCAGTTACAAGGGAGCGTTAGCCTACGAGCAGTACTTC.